The following is a T cell receptor (beta chain) sequence with its context. This clonotype was seen only a few times. It lacks a known antigen. Base qualities are missing; no much larger clone stands one base away. V has 3 bases trimmed and J has 1 base trimmed; junction bases matching no gene number 2. CDR1 and CDR2, per the germline V gene, are SNHLY and FYNNEI. The CDR3 runs 16 amino acids, cysteine and phenylalanine included. Just the 48-base CDR3 DNA is kept, in frame starting at base 1. The data derive from a study of T cell repertoires in cytomegalovirus infection (dated by TCRdb to about 2019). Looking at the study overall: Donor HLA type was relevant to the analysis, because carriage of CMV infection together with the matching HLA type was indicated by public TCR beta signatures.

Sequencing instrument: Illumina HiSeq 1500. TCRdb took the public reads, trimmed them with fastp at Q25, ran MiXCR for clone calling and kept in-frame beta chains. For every CDR3 protein sequence, its rows merge into one entry that carries the most common genes and DNA. Across this sample there are some 250,000 distinct CDR3 sequences, with approximately 9% seen only once. The top ten clonotypes cover about 14% of the sample. Here is what the overall study found, with its caveats: The ex vivo response was dominated by HLA-C-restricted CMV-specific TCR beta clonotypes, which also provided the single most frequent clonotype in two of eight donors. Cumulative frequency of public TCR beta family members discriminated carriers of CMV infection plus the relevant HLA type in this cohort and an independent roughly 320-donor cohort.

The sample consisted of PBMCs. The source of this sequence is a human donor in good health (CMV status not recorded). Some clones in this sample may be carry-over from other donors' samples. The chain employs TRBV2 and TRBJ1-5, with 11 bases aligning to TRBD1. This receptor has the CDR3 CASSEDRGRSNQPQHF. At the DNA level, the sequence is TGTGCCAGCAGTGAGGACAGGGGGCGAAGCAATCAGCCCCAGCATTTT.